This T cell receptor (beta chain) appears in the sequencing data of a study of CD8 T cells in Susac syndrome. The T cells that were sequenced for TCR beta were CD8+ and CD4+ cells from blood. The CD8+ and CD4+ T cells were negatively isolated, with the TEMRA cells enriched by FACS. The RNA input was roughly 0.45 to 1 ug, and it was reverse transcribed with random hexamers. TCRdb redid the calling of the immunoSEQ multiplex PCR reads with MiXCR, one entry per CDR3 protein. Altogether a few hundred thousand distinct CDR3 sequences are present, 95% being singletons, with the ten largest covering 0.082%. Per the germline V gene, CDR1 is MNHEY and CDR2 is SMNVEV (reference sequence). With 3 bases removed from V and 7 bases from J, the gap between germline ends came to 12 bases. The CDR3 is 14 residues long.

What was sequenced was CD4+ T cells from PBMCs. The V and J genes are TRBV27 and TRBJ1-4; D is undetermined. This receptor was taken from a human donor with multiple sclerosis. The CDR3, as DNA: TGTGCCAGCAGTTTTTGGGCGTCAGGTGAAAAACTGTTTTTT. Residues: CASSFWASGEKLFF.